This TCR beta chain was obtained from a study of OX40 agonist ivuxolimab in advanced cancers. Only a few counts were recorded for this clone. Some clones are missing from TCRdb's copy, which holds only in-frame ones; the method was immunoSEQ multiplex PCR. The sample consists of 70,000 to 80,000 clones, roughly 80% of them appearing once. The receptor was derived from an adult with an advanced solid tumor such as melanoma, head and neck, liver or kidney cancer. Sequences were derived from CD4+ or CD8+ T cells sorted from blood, sampled in a trial of the OX40 agonist ivuxolimab.

For the CDR3, the DNA is TGTGCCAGCAGTGAACAAGAGCCAGGGGTTGGAGGCTACACCTTC. Its protein product is CASSEQEPGVGGYTF. The chain recombines TRBV2 with TRBJ1-2; TRBD1 might be the D (6 bases). This CDR3 spans 15 amino acids. Germline CDR1 and CDR2: SNHLY and FYNNEI. V lost 2 bases and J 8 bases, leaving 18 bases between the germline ends.